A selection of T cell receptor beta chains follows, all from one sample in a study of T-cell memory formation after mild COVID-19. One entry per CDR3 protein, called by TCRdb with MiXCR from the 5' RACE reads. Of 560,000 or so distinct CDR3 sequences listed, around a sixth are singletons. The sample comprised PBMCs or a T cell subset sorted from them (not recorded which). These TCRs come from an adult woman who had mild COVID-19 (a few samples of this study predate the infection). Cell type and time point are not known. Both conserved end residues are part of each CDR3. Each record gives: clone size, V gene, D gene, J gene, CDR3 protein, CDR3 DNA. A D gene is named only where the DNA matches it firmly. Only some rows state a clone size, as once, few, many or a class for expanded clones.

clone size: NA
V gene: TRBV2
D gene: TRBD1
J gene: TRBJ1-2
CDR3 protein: CASSLTGVAYGYTF
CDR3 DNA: TGTGCCAGCAGTCTTACAGGGGTGGCCTATGGCTACACCTTC

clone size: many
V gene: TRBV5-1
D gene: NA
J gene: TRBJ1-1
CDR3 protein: CASSSDSGEAFF
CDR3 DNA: TGCGCCAGCAGCTCCGACAGTGGTGAAGCTTTCTTT

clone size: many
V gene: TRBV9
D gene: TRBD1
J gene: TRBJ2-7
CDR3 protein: CASSGQGAYEQYF
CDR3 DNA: TGTGCCAGCAGCGGGCAGGGGGCGTACGAGCAGTACTTC

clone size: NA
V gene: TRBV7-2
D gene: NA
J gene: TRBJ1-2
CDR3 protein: CASSLSRLRYTF
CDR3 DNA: TGTGCCAGCAGCTTAAGCCGGCTTCGTTACACCTTC

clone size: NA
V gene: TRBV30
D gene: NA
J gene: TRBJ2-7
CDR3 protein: CAWSLTGPQYF
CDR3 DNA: TGTGCCTGGAGTTTAACAGGGCCGCAGTACTTC

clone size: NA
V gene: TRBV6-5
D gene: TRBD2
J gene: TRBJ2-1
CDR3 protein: CASSYSSASGSLLEQFF
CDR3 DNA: TGTGCCAGCAGTTACTCGTCGGCTAGCGGGAGTTTGCTTGAGCAGTTCTTC

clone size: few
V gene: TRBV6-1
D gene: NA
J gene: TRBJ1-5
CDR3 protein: CASTLEMTAYQPQHF
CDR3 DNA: TGTGCCAGCACCCTAGAGATGACAGCTTATCAGCCCCAGCATTTT

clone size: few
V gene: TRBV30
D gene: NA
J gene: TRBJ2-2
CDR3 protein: CAWSQGPGELFF
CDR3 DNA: TGTGCCTGGAGTCAGGGTCCCGGGGAGCTGTTTTTT

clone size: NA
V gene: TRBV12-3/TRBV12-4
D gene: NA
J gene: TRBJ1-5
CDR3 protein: CASSLEAGPGPQHF
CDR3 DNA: TGTGCCAGCAGTTTGGAGGCAGGGCCAGGGCCCCAGCATTTT

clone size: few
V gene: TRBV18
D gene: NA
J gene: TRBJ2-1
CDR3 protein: CASSLYGPDGNEQFF
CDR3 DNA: TGTGCCAGCTCACTATACGGGCCTGACGGAAATGAGCAGTTCTTC

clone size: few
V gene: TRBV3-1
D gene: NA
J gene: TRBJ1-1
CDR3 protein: CASSQEWGTEAFF
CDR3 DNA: TGTGCCAGCAGCCAAGAATGGGGGACTGAAGCTTTCTTT

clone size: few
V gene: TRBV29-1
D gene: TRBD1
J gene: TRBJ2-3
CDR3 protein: CSVDLRSRGSLTDTQYF
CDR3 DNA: TGCAGCGTTGACCTAAGGAGCAGGGGGTCCCTCACAGATACGCAGTATTTT

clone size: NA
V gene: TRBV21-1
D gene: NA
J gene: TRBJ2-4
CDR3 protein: CASSKAEDRNIQYF
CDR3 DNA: TGTGCCAGCAGCAAAGCCGAGGACAGAAACATTCAGTACTTC

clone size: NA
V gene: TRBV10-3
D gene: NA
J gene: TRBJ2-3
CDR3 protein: CAISAPESDTQYF
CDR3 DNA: TGTGCCATCAGTGCCCCGGAGTCGGATACGCAGTATTTT

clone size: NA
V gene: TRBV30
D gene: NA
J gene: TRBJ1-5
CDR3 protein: CAYLDREGNQPQHF
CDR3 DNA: TGTGCCTATCTAGACCGAGAGGGCAATCAGCCCCAGCATTTT

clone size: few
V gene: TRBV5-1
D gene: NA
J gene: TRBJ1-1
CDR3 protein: CASSLAPRNTEAFF
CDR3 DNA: TGCGCCAGCAGCTTGGCCCCGAGAAACACTGAAGCTTTCTTT

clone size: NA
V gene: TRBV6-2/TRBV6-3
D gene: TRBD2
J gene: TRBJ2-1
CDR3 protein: CASRASGRDEQFF
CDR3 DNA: TGTGCCAGCAGGGCTAGCGGGAGAGATGAGCAGTTCTTC

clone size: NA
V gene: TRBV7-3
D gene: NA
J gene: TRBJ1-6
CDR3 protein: CASSAGTDNSPLHF
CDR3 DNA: TGTGCCAGCAGCGCCGGGACTGATAATTCACCCCTCCACTTT

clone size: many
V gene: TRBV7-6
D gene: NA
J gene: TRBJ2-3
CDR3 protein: CASSSQGGGQYF
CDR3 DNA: TGTGCCAGCAGCTCTCAGGGGGGAGGGCAGTATTTT

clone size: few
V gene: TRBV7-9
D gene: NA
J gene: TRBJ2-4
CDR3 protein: CASSRGGGTKNIQYF
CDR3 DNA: TGTGCCAGCAGCCGTGGGGGGGGCACCAAAAACATTCAGTACTTC

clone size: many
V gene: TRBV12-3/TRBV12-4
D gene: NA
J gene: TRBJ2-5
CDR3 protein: CASRTPGPQETQYF
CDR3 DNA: TGTGCCAGCAGGACACCGGGCCCCCAAGAGACCCAGTACTTC

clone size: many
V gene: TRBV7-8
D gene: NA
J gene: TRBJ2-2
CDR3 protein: CASSLEVSYTGELFF
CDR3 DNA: TGTGCCAGCAGCCTAGAGGTCTCGTACACCGGGGAGCTGTTTTTT

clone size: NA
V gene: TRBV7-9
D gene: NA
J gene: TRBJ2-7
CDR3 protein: CASSLEAQGYEQYF
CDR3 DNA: TGTGCCAGCAGCTTAGAGGCACAGGGATACGAGCAGTACTTC

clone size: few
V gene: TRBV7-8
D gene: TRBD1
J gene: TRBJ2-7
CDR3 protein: CASSPSRDRGFHEQYF
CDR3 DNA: TGTGCCAGCAGCCCCTCCCGGGACAGGGGATTCCACGAGCAGTACTTC

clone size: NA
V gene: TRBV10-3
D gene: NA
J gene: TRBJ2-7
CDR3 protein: CAVTITGEVPYEQYF
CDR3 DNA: TGTGCCGTCACAATCACGGGGGAAGTCCCCTACGAGCAGTACTTC

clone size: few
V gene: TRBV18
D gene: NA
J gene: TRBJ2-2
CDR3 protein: CASWLGTRNTGELFF
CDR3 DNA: TGTGCCAGCTGGTTGGGGACACGAAACACCGGGGAGCTGTTTTTT

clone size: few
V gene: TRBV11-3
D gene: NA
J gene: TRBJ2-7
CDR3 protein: CASSSDGAGLYEQYF
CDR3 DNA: TGTGCCAGCAGCTCAGACGGGGCGGGACTCTACGAGCAGTACTTC

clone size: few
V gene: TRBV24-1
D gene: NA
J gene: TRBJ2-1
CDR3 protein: CATSDPAASSYNEQFF
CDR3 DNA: TGTGCCACCAGTGATCCAGCGGCTAGCTCCTACAATGAGCAGTTCTTC

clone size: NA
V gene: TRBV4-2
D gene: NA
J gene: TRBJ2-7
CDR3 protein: CASSQDRGGHRSYEQYF
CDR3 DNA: TGTGCCAGCAGCCAAGATAGGGGAGGACACCGCTCCTACGAGCAGTACTTC

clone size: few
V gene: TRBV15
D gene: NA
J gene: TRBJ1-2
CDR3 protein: CATSGDRHYGYTF
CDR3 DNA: TGTGCCACCAGCGGAGACAGGCACTATGGCTACACCTTC

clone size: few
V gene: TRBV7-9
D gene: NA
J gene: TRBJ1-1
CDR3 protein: CASGVGNTEAFF
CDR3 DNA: TGTGCCAGCGGGGTTGGGAACACTGAAGCTTTCTTT

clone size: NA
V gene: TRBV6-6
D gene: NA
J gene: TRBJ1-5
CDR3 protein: CASSYSAQSNQPQHF
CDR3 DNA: TGTGCCAGCAGTTACTCCGCCCAAAGCAATCAGCCCCAGCATTTT

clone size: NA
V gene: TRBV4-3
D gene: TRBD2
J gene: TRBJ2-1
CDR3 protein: CASSRPTSGRNNEQFF
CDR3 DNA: TGCGCCAGCAGCCGTCCAACTAGCGGGAGGAACAATGAGCAGTTCTTC

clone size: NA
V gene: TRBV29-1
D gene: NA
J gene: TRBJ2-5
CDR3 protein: CSVIWPGGETQYF
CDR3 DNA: TGCAGCGTTATATGGCCGGGCGGGGAGACCCAGTACTTC

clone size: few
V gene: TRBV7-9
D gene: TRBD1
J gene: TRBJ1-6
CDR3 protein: CASSTGTGYSPLHF
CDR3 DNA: TGTGCCAGCAGCACCGGGACAGGGTATTCACCCCTCCACTTT

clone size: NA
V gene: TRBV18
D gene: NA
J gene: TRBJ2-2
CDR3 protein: CASSPDRRTGELFF
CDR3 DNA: TGTGCCAGCTCACCAGACAGGCGGACCGGGGAGCTGTTTTTT

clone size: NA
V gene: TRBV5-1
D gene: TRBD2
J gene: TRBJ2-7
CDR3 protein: CASSLRTSGSTSYEQYF
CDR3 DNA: TGCGCCAGCAGCTTGCGGACTAGCGGGAGTACTTCCTACGAGCAGTACTTC

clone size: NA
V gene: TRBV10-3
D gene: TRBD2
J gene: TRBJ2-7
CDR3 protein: CAISSGRAPYEQYF
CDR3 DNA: TGTGCCATCAGCAGCGGGAGGGCCCCCTACGAGCAGTACTTC

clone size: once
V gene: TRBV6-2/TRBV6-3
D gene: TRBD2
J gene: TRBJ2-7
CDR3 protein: CASSYLGLAGHEQYF
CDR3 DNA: TGTGCCAGCAGTTACCTCGGACTAGCGGGGCATGAGCAGTACTTC

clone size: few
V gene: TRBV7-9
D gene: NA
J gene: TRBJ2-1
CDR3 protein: CAISPPPRGSYNEQFF
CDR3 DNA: TGTGCCATCTCCCCCCCTCCTAGAGGCTCCTACAATGAGCAGTTCTTC

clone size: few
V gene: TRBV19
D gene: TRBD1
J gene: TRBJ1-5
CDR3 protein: CASRSDRGGNQPQHF
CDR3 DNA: TGTGCCAGTAGGTCGGACAGGGGGGGAAATCAGCCCCAGCATTTT

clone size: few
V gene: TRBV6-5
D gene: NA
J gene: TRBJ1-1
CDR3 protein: CASSYSMGDRADTEAFF
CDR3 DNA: TGTGCCAGCAGTTACTCGATGGGGGATCGGGCGGACACTGAAGCTTTCTTT

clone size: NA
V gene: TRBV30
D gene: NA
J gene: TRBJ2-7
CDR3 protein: CAWSTGVGYEQYF
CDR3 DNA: TGTGCCTGGAGTACAGGCGTGGGGTACGAGCAGTACTTC

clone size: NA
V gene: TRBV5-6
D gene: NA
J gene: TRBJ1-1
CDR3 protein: CASSNGRGDTEAFF
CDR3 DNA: TGTGCCAGCAGCAACGGACGGGGAGACACTGAAGCTTTCTTT

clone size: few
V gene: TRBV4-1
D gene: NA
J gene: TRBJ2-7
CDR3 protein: CASSQVRDRSYEQYF
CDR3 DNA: TGCGCCAGCAGCCAGGTCCGGGACCGTTCCTACGAGCAGTACTTC

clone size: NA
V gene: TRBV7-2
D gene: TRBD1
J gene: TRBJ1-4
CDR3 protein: CASSHHGTGGEKLFF
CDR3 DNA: TGTGCCAGCAGCCACCACGGGACAGGGGGTGAAAAACTGTTTTTT

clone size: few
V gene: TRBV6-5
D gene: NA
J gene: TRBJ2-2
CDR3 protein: CASSPGFGGDTGELFF
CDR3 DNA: TGTGCCAGCAGCCCAGGGTTCGGTGGGGACACCGGGGAGCTGTTTTTT

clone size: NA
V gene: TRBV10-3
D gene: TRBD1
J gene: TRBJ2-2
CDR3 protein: CAISDLDRGGTGELFF
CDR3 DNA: TGTGCCATCAGTGACCTTGACAGGGGCGGCACCGGGGAGCTGTTTTTT

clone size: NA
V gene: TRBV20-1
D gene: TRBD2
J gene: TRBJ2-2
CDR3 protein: CSARASPSGVLDTGELFF
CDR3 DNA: TGCAGTGCTAGAGCAAGTCCTAGCGGGGTACTGGACACCGGGGAGCTGTTTTTT

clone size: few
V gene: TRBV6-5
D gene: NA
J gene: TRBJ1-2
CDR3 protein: CASQPATERGRYTF
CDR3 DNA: TGTGCCAGCCAACCAGCGACAGAGAGGGGTCGCTACACCTTC

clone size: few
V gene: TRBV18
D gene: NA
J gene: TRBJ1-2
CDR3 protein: CASSPMEGDGYTF
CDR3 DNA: TGTGCCAGCTCACCGATGGAAGGAGATGGCTACACCTTC